This TCR beta chain is drawn from a study of patients and donors after allogeneic stem cell transplantation. One entry per CDR3 protein results from TCRdb running MiXCR on the RT-PCR reads. This table has about 410,000 distinct CDR3 sequences, more than 15% appearing once. This clonotype was counted at least ten times. Material for sequencing was blood, either unsorted or a sorted T cell fraction (not recorded which). The sequence was collected from a human donor who was either an allogeneic HSCT recipient or a stem cell or donor lymphocyte infusion donor (not recorded which). It is not recorded whose cells these are; they may come from a transplant donor.

The CDR3 sequence is CASSLVGNTEAFF. CDR3 sequence (DNA): TGTGCCAGCAGTTTAGTCGGGAACACTGAAGCTTTCTTT. The V gene is TRBV12-3 or TRBV12-4, the J gene TRBJ1-1; no firm D call. The CDR3 covers 13 residues. The germline V and J ends were trimmed by 1 base and 1 base, with 4 bases remaining between them.